This entry lists 17 T cell receptor beta chains sequenced from one sample in a study of T cells in localized non-small cell lung cancer. TCRdb keeps only in-frame clones here, not all; method: immunoSEQ multiplex PCR. The sample consists of 2,700 or so clones, 25% to 35% of them appearing once. The input for sequencing was lung tumor tissue, taken before any cancer treatment. The receptors shown here come from a woman aged 40 to 75 with stage III lung adenocarcinoma.

This rearrangement joins TRBV11-3 to TRBJ2-5, with 10 bases lining up with TRBD2. The V gene end was trimmed by 2 bases and the J gene end by 6 bases; junction bases not matched to a gene: 3. This CDR3 contains 14 residues. Germline V gene lookup returns CDR1 SGHNT and CDR2 YENEEA. CDR3 loop: CASSLLAGVKTQYF. In DNA form, the CDR3 reads TGTGCCAGCAGCTTACTAGCGGGGGTGAAGACCCAGTACTTC.

This clone came up a few times. V gene TRBV6-8 combines with J gene TRBJ1-1, with 7 bases aligning to TRBD1. The trim removed 7 bases at V and 2 bases at J, leaving 7 bases unmatched. The CDR3 covers 14 residues. Germline V gene data show CDR1 as MNHGY and CDR2 as SAAAGT. The CDR3 region has the DNA TGTGCCAGCACTAAACCAGGGGGTAACACTGAAGCTTTCTTT. Its translation: CASTKPGGNTEAFF.

The gene calls are TRBV6-8 and TRBJ2-4; TRBD2 might be the D (6 bases). The germline gives CDR1 MNHGY, CDR2 SAAAGT. The CDR3 is 13 residues long. Trimming pared 11 bases from V and 7 bases from J, leaving 18 bases between. CDR3 nucleotides: TGTGCCGGGGGGAGTGAACGAGGGAACATTCAGTACTTC. This sequence encodes CAGGSERGNIQYF.

This clone was counted a few times. The rearrangement links TRBV18 to TRBJ2-7, with 8 bases matching TRBD2. The CDR3 has 16 amino acids. CDR1 is KGHSH, CDR2 LQKENI, per germline. After removal of 4 bases from V and 2 bases from J, the junction contained 10 bases not matched to a gene. DNA for the CDR3: TGTGCCAGCTCACAATTAGCGGGAAAAAGAGCCTACGAGCAGTACTTC. This sequence encodes CASSQLAGKRAYEQYF.

This chain connects TRBV11-3 to TRBJ1-1; D not resolved. The CDR3 extends over 15 amino acids. Germline lookup yields CDR1 SGHNT and CDR2 YENEEA. V was shortened by 5 bases and J by 4 bases, with 17 bases between the two germline ends. The CDR3 DNA sequence: TGTGCCAGCAGCCAAGCAGACGGATCTACCACTGAAGCTTTCTTT. Its protein product is CASSQADGSTTEAFF.

This clone is labeled as medium-sized (0.01 to 0.1%). The chain couples TRBV18 to TRBJ1-6; D gene uncertain. V was cut by 8 bases and J by 9 bases, with 11 bases left in between. The germline V gene has CDR1 KGHSH and CDR2 LQKENI. The CDR3 spans 12 residues. In DNA, the CDR3 is TGTGCCAGCCTCGTCCCAGGTTCACCCCTCCACTTT. This sequence encodes CASLVPGSPLHF.

The chain links TRBV19 to TRBJ1-3; D might be TRBD1 (5 bases). The CDR3 spans 15 residues. V was pared by 6 bases and J by 0 bases, with 12 bases between. The germline V gene encodes CDR1 LNHDA and CDR2 SQIVND (reference sequence). This chain's CDR3 is CASSRGSSSGNTIYF. In DNA, the CDR3 is TGTGCCAGTAGCCGGGGCTCCTCCTCTGGAAACACCATATATTTT.

V and J are TRBV11-3 and TRBJ1-2; D not certain. Trimming shortened V by 2 bases and J by 4 bases, and 11 bases separated the two germline ends. The CDR3 extends over 14 amino acids. Per the germline V gene, CDR1 is SGHNT and CDR2 is YENEEA. Here the CDR3 reads CASSLIGEGYGYTF. The DNA for the CDR3 is TGTGCCAGCAGCTTAATCGGAGAGGGCTATGGCTACACCTTC. Variable domain in full (rest from reference TRBV11-3 and TRBJ1-2): EAGVVQSPRYKIIEKKQPVAFWCNPISGHNTLYWYLQNLGQGPELLIRYENEEAVDDSQLPKDRFSAERLKGVDSTLKIQPAELGDSAVYLCASSLIGEGYGYTFGSGTRLTVV.

The rearrangement uses TRBV19 and TRBJ2-2; D gene ambiguous. CDR1 is LNHDA and CDR2 is SQIVND in the germline V gene (reference sequence). The V and J ends lost 0 bases and 6 bases respectively, with 8 bases between them. The CDR3 totals 14 residues. For the CDR3, the DNA is TGTGCCAGTAGTATAGATCTTGGGGCCGGGGAGCTGTTTTTT. It codes for CASSIDLGAGELFF.

This chain uses TRBV11-3 with TRBJ2-1, with 11 bases that match TRBD2. Germline values: CDR1 SGHNT, CDR2 YENEEA. There are 14 residues in the CDR3. Unmatched junction bases numbered 9, after V lost 8 bases and J lost 9 bases. The CDR3 is CASARLAGLGEQFF. The CDR3, as DNA: TGTGCCAGCGCAAGACTAGCGGGGTTGGGTGAGCAGTTCTTC.

This clone was found a few times. The gene calls are TRBV9 and TRBJ2-7; 9 bases align to TRBD2. The CDR3 runs 14 residues. CDR1 and CDR2 (germline): SGDLS, YYNGEE. V lost 2 bases, J lost 5 bases, and 5 bases stayed unmatched. The CDR3 DNA is TGTGCCAGCAGCGTCGGCGGGAGGGCCAACGAGCAGTACTTC. Translated: CASSVGGRANEQYF. Full variable domain (outside the CDR3, taken from reference TRBV9 and TRBJ2-7): DSGVTQTPKHLITATGQRVTLRCSPRSGDLSVYWYQQSLDQGLQFLIQYYNGEERAKGNILERFSAQQFPDLHSELNLSSLELGDSALYFCASSVGGRANEQYFGPGTRLTVT.

This clone was observed a handful of times. The rearrangement links TRBV6-8 to TRBJ2-7; no clear D. The CDR3 contains 13 residues. Germline V CDR1 and CDR2: MNHGY, SAAAGT. Trimming shortened V by 7 bases and J by 1 base, and 11 bases separated the two germline ends. CDR3 loop: CASTPRSSYEQYF. The CDR3 nucleotides read TGTGCCAGCACCCCGCGGTCGTCCTACGAGCAGTACTTC.

By share, this clone counts as medium-sized. The gene calls are TRBV11-3 and TRBJ2-5, with TRBD2 identical over 7 bases. This CDR3 contains 14 residues. The V segment lost 8 bases and the J segment 2 bases; nucleotides outside the gene matches: 8. CDR1 and CDR2 from the germline V gene are SGHNT and YENEEA. The DNA for the CDR3 is TGTGCCAGCGCGAGGGCTAGCGGACAAGAGACCCAGTACTTC. This gives the protein CASARASGQETQYF.

This chain connects TRBV28 to TRBJ2-2; D call uncertain. Trimming cost V 3 bases and J 5 bases, with 7 bases left between them. Germline V lookup: CDR1 MDHEN, CDR2 SYDVKM. This CDR3 contains 13 residues. CDR3 region: CASSFKGTGELFF. For the CDR3, the DNA is TGTGCCAGCAGTTTCAAGGGTACCGGGGAGCTGTTTTTT.

This clone was counted between two and nine times. This chain uses TRBV19 with TRBJ1-1; D perhaps matches TRBD1 (6 bases). The germline V and J ends were trimmed by 9 bases and 0 bases, with 8 bases remaining between them. The CDR3 runs 12 residues. CDR1 is LNHDA and CDR2 is SQIVND in the germline V gene (reference sequence). Here the CDR3 DNA reads TGTGCCAGCGGACAGTTGAACACTGAAGCTTTCTTT. This translates into CASGQLNTEAFF.

V gene TRBV16 combines with J gene TRBJ1-5; D is ambiguous. The germline V gene encodes CDR1 KGHSY and CDR2 FQNENV. V lost 0 bases and J 2 bases, leaving 11 bases between the germline ends. This CDR3 is built from 16 residues. As DNA, the CDR3 is TGTGCCAGCAGCCAATCTGGTGTGGACGGCAATCAGCCCCAGCATTTT. This gives the protein CASSQSGVDGNQPQHF.

The V and J genes are TRBV11-3 and TRBJ2-3, with D perhaps matching TRBD1 (7 bases). Germline CDR1 SGHNT, CDR2 YENEEA. The V gene lost 0 bases and the J gene lost 4 bases, with 14 bases spanning the gap. The CDR3 runs 16 residues. The CDR3 DNA sequence: TGTGCCAGCAGCTTAGAGGAGGCAGGGGGGTCAGATACGCAGTATTTT. Encoded protein: CASSLEEAGGSDTQYF.